One sample yielded the 24 T cell receptor beta chains listed below, sequenced in a study of blood T cell repertoires in COVID-19. Assay: immunoSEQ multiplex PCR; the TCRdb copy retains only in-frame clones and omits some. The table lists 90,000 to 150,000 clones, 75% to 85% of them singletons, with roughly a tenth in the top ten. The sequencing sample was made of peripheral blood. The receptors originated from a human donor in a cohort sampled during active COVID-19.

The CDR3 DNA is TGTGCCAGCAGCCAGCGGGGGTCGTACTCCTACGAGCAGTACTTC. Its translation is CASSQRGSYSYEQYF. This chain joins TRBV7-2 and TRBJ2-7; 8 positions agree with TRBD2. The V and J ends lost 5 bases and 0 bases, in that order; junction bases with no gene match: 6. Germline assignment: CDR1 SGHTA and CDR2 FQGNSA. The CDR3 length is 15 residues.

V usage is TRBV9 and J usage is TRBJ1-2; 7 bases align to TRBD1. This CDR3 has 14 residues. Trimming cost V 1 base and J 7 bases; bases outside gene matches: 7. Germline values: CDR1 SGDLS, CDR2 YYNGEE. The CDR3 here is CASSVTGAVGGYTF. DNA of the CDR3: TGTGCCAGCAGCGTAACAGGGGCTGTTGGTGGCTACACCTTC.

V is TRBV2 and J is TRBJ2-1; TRBD2 agrees at 8 bases. The CDR3 has 18 residues. The V gene's germline CDR1 is SNHLY and CDR2 FYNNEI. Trimming took 9 bases from V and 3 from J; bases not matched to a gene: 19. The CDR3 nucleotides are TGTGCCAGTCTAGGGACTAGAAAAAAGAGGTCCCTCTACAATGAGCAGTTCTTC. It is translated as CASLGTRKKRSLYNEQFF. The entire variable domain, with the rest obtained from reference TRBV2 and TRBJ2-1, is as follows: EPEVTQTPSHQVTQMGQEVILRCVPISNHLYFYWYRQILGQKVEFLVSFYNNEISEKSEIFDDQFSVERPDGSNFTLKIRSTKLEDSAMYFCASLGTRKKRSLYNEQFFGPGTRLTVL.

In its sample, this clone was seen once. The CDR3 region has the DNA TGTGCCAGCAGCTTAGGGCGGGGGACTAGCGGGAACGAGCAGTACTTC. Amino acid sequence: CASSLGRGTSGNEQYF. This chain connects TRBV7-2 to TRBJ2-7; 13 bases line up with TRBD2. CDR1 is SGHTA, CDR2 FQGNSA, per germline. The V and J ends lost 1 base and 5 bases, in that order; junction bases with no gene match: 5. The CDR3 is made up of 16 amino acids.

This rearrangement joins TRBV2 to TRBJ2-7; possible D gene TRBD1, 7 bases. Trimming took off 6 bases at V and 2 bases at J, with 23 bases between the two ends. CDR3 length: 17 residues. Per the germline V gene, CDR1 is SNHLY and CDR2 is FYNNEI. CDR3 DNA: TGTGCCAGCAGGCCGAGTCGGGGGACAGTGAAAACCTACGAGCAGTACTTC. This encodes CASRPSRGTVKTYEQYF. The full variable domain, with the rest looked up from reference TRBV2 and TRBJ2-7, is EPEVTQTPSHQVTQMGQEVILRCVPISNHLYFYWYRQILGQKVEFLVSFYNNEISEKSEIFDDQFSVERPDGSNFTLKIRSTKLEDSAMYFCASRPSRGTVKTYEQYFGPGTRLTVT.

V gene TRBV6-5 combines with J gene TRBJ2-1; 7 bases are a match to TRBD1. The V gene's germline CDR1 is MNHEY and CDR2 SVGAGI. This CDR3 is 13 amino acids long. V lost 6 bases to trimming and J lost 6 bases; unmatched junction nucleotides: 5. The CDR3: CASRGQSVNEQFF. The CDR3 nucleotides read TGTGCCAGCAGGGGACAGTCAGTCAATGAGCAGTTCTTC.

The chain carries TRBV7-2 and TRBJ1-1, with a weak D call TRBD1 (5 bases). Trimming left V 0 bases short and J 11 bases short, with 13 bases between. The CDR3 is 13 amino acids. Germline loops: CDR1 SGHTA, CDR2 FQGNSA. CDR3 sequence reads: CASSLAVGDLAFF. The CDR3 DNA reads as TGTGCCAGCAGCTTAGCCGTGGGGGACTTGGCTTTCTTT.

This chain connects TRBV18 to TRBJ1-4; the match to TRBD1 covers 10 bases. CDR3 length: 16 residues. Germline V gene lookup returns CDR1 KGHSH and CDR2 LQKENI. V lost 3 bases, J lost 2 bases, and 3 bases stayed unmatched. CDR3 in DNA: TGTGCCAGCTCACCGGGACAGGGGAGGACTAATGAAAAACTGTTTTTT. Its translation: CASSPGQGRTNEKLFF.

The V gene is TRBV30, the J gene TRBJ2-5; D not resolved. This CDR3 has 13 amino acids. V was pared by 3 bases and J by 2 bases, with 10 bases between. Germline values: CDR1 GTSNPN, CDR2 SVGIG (reference sequence). CDR3 coding DNA: TGTGCCTGGAGCGGTGACATACAAGAGACCCAGTACTTC. Its translation: CAWSGDIQETQYF.

The genes are TRBV7-6 and TRBJ1-3; 10 bases fit TRBD1. V dropped 1 base and J dropped 4; count of bases not matched to a gene: 4. The CDR3 runs to 16 residues. Germline assignment: CDR1 SGHVS and CDR2 FNYEAQ. The CDR3 sequence is CASSLGQGASGNTIYF. The CDR3 DNA is TGTGCCAGCAGCTTAGGACAGGGGGCGTCCGGAAACACCATATATTTT.

The V call is TRBV11-3, the J call TRBJ2-1; 13 nucleotides line up with TRBD2. V was clipped by 5 bases and J by 4 bases; unmatched bases: 5. From germline, CDR1 is SGHNT and CDR2 YENEEA. CDR3 length: 16 amino acids. CDR3 sequence reads: CASSPLTSGGYNEQFF. Here the CDR3 DNA reads TGTGCCAGCAGCCCCCTGACTAGCGGGGGGTACAATGAGCAGTTCTTC.

V and J are TRBV18 and TRBJ2-4; 7 bases fit TRBD1. The CDR3 sequence is 17 residues long. Trimming removed 3 bases from V and 5 bases from J; junction bases left unmatched: 13. The germline CDR1 and CDR2 sequences are KGHSH and LQKENI. The CDR3 DNA reads TGTGCCAGCTCACCGCAACCCGGGACAGACAGCCAAAACATTCAGTACTTC. Translated, it gives CASSPQPGTDSQNIQYF.

The rearrangement uses TRBV29-1 and TRBJ1-5; a weak D match, TRBD1 (5 bases). The ends were cut back, 4 bases at V and 4 bases at J, with 8 bases in the middle. The CDR3 runs to 12 residues. Germline CDR1 SQVTM, CDR2 ANQGSEA. The CDR3 loop is CSVGAGNQPQHF. The CDR3 DNA follows: TGCAGCGTTGGGGCAGGGAATCAGCCCCAGCATTTT.

This clone was seen just once. The chain is built from TRBV27 and TRBJ2-1; perhaps TRBD2 as D (6 bases). The CDR3 is made up of 16 amino acids. V lost 4 bases to trimming and J lost 1 base, with 14 bases between them. CDR1 and CDR2 from the germline V gene are MNHEY and SMNVEV (reference sequence). Here the CDR3 reads CASSSRPSGSYNEQFF. The CDR3 DNA follows: TGTGCCAGCAGTTCCCGCCCCAGCGGGTCCTACAATGAGCAGTTCTTC.

The V and J genes are TRBV9 and TRBJ1-1; D remains unclear. Trimming took 0 bases from V and 2 from J, leaving 14 bases between them. Germline CDR1 and CDR2: SGDLS and YYNGEE. The CDR3 has 16 amino acids. Here the CDR3 reads CASSVVLRGGNTEAFF. The CDR3, as DNA: TGTGCCAGCAGCGTAGTTTTGCGGGGAGGAAACACTGAAGCTTTCTTT.

The rearrangement joins TRBV5-8 to TRBJ2-5; 11 bases align to TRBD1. The CDR3 is 15 residues long. V gave up 3 bases and J gave up 1 base; unmatched junction bases: 2. Germline loops: CDR1 SGHTS, CDR2 YDEGEE. In DNA, the CDR3 is TGTGCCAGCAGCTCCGGGACAGGGGGCCAAGAGACCCAGTACTTC. It translates to CASSSGTGGQETQYF.

V is TRBV6-2 or TRBV6-3 and J is TRBJ2-7; 7 nucleotides align to TRBD2. CDR1 MNHEY and CDR2 SVGEGT come from the germline V gene. The junction had 7 bases not matched to a gene; V was cut back by 5 bases and J by 0 bases. The CDR3 is 15 amino acids. The DNA of the CDR3 is TGTGCCAGCAGTAAAGTCAGGACTAGCTCCTACGAGCAGTACTTC. Amino acid sequence: CASSKVRTSSYEQYF.

This chain joins TRBV10-3 and TRBJ2-7; D perhaps matches TRBD2 (6 bases). CDR1 is ENHRY and CDR2 is SYGVKD in the germline V gene. The ends were cut back, 3 bases at V and 2 bases at J, with 11 bases in the middle. The CDR3 totals 14 residues. The CDR3: CAISESGRTYEQYF. In nucleotides, the CDR3 is TGTGCCATCAGTGAATCGGGGAGGACCTACGAGCAGTACTTC.

This clone was seen once. J is TRBJ1-2 and V is TRBV18; 10 bases match TRBD1. The CDR3 consists of 17 residues. CDR1 KGHSH and CDR2 LQKENI come from the germline V gene. The V and J ends lost 3 bases and 3 bases, in that order; junction bases with no gene match: 10. The DNA for the CDR3 is TGTGCCAGCTCACCGATCAGGGACAGGGGACAGGACTATGGCTACACCTTC. Its translation is CASSPIRDRGQDYGYTF.

V usage is TRBV2 and J usage is TRBJ2-7; 8 bases are shared with TRBD2. With 7 bases clipped from V and 7 bases from J, the junction kept 12 bases outside the gene matches. Germline values: CDR1 SNHLY, CDR2 FYNNEI. The CDR3 runs 14 residues. This CDR3 reads CASIGRGEPGEQYF. CDR3 DNA: TGTGCCAGCATAGGGCGGGGGGAACCAGGAGAGCAGTACTTC.

As for this clone: An end of the junction differs from the germline gene, which may be a read error. The chain recombines TRBV7-2 with TRBJ2-3; 8 bases match TRBD2. This CDR3 contains 14 residues. The germline V gene encodes CDR1 SGHTA and CDR2 FQGNSA. The CDR3 region has the DNA TGTGCCAGCAGCTTAGCAAGGGAGGCAGCGGGGGTGGATTTT. This translates into CASSLAREAAGVDF.

V gene TRBV9 combines with J gene TRBJ2-3; 8 bases fit TRBD2. V lost 3 bases to trimming and J lost 2 bases; unmatched junction nucleotides: 8. CDR3 length: 16 amino acids. Germline loops: CDR1 SGDLS, CDR2 YYNGEE. The CDR3 DNA sequence: TGTGCCAGCAGCGCGGGGGGGGCTAGAGTCACAGATACGCAGTATTTT. This gives the protein CASSAGGARVTDTQYF.

This clone has more than one count but fewer than ten. The genes are TRBV25-1 and TRBJ2-1; 7 nucleotides align to TRBD1. The CDR3 sequence is 13 residues long. The V and J ends lost 7 bases and 4 bases, in that order; junction bases with no gene match: 4. Germline lookup yields CDR1 MGHDK and CDR2 SYGVNS. CDR3 protein: CASKDRSYNEQFF. CDR3 in DNA: TGTGCCAGCAAGGACAGGTCTTACAATGAGCAGTTCTTC. The entire variable domain, with the rest obtained from reference TRBV25-1 and TRBJ2-1, is as follows: EADIYQTPRYLVIGTGKKITLECSQTMGHDKMYWYQQDPGMELHLIHYSYGVNSTEKGDLSSESTVSRIRTEHFPLTLESARPSHTSQYLCASKDRSYNEQFFGPGTRLTVL.

The chain is built from TRBV30 and TRBJ2-7, with a weak D call TRBD1 (5 bases). V dropped 5 bases and J dropped 3 bases, with 20 bases sitting between them. From germline, CDR1 is GTSNPN and CDR2 SVGIG (reference sequence). The CDR3 loop spans 15 amino acids. The CDR3 protein is CAWSQGVLTLYEQYF. The CDR3 DNA follows: TGTGCCTGGTCCCAAGGGGTCCTTACCCTCTACGAGCAGTACTTC.